This T cell receptor beta chain was recovered during a study of T-cell reconstitution after alpha-beta-depleted transplantation in children. Overall study results and limits: Several hundred rapidly expanded clones from non-depleted graft cells reportedly supplied alpha-beta T cells about two months post-transplant.

This clonotype was counted many times. Antigen unknown. Preparing the TCRbeta library involved the use of unique molecular identifiers. TCRdb ran MiXCR on the PCR reads and lists one entry per CDR3 protein. The data contain around 29,000 distinct CDR3 sequences, under 7% of them singletons. V gave up 4 bases and J gave up 4 bases; unmatched junction bases: 17. Germline V gives CDR1 MNHEY, CDR2 SVGAGI. The CDR3 runs 18 residues. Sequencing used PBMCs, mostly from graft donor cells, obtained 180 days after TCRalphabeta/CD19-depleted stem cell transplant. This receptor was identified in a male patient aged 10-17 years who had a stem cell transplant for acute myeloid leukemia, so the T cells may come from the graft donor. The chain has TRBV6-5 and TRBJ2-7, with 9 bases aligning to TRBD2. CDR3 protein: CASSSTRRGRASLYEQYF. CDR3 DNA sequence: TGTGCCAGCAGTTCCACTCGTCGCGGGAGGGCCAGCTTGTACGAGCAGTACTTC.